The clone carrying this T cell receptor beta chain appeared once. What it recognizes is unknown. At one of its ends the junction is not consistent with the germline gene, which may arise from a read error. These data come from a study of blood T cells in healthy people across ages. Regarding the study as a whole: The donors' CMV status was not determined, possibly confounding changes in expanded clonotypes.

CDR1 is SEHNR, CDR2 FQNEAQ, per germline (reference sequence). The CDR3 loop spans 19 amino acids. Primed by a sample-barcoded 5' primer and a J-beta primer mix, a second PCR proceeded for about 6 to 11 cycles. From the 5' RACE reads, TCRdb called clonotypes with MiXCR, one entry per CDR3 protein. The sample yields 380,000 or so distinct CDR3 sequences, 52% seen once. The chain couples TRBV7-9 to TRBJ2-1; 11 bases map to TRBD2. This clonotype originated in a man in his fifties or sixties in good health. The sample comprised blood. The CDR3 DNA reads TGTGCCGGCAGACCCAGGACTGTGGGGACTAGCGGAACCTACAATGAGCAGTTCTTC. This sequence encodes CAGRPRTVGTSGTYNEQFF.